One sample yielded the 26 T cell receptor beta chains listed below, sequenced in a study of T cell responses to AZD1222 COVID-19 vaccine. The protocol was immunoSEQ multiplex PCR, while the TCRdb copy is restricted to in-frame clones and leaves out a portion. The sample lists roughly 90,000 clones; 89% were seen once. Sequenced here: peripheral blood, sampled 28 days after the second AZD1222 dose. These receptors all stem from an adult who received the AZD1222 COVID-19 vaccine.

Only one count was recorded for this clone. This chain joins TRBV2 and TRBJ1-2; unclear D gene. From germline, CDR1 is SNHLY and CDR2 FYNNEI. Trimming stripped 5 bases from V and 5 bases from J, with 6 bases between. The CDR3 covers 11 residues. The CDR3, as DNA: TGTGCCAGCAGTCCGCCGTATGGCTACACCTTC. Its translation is CASSPPYGYTF. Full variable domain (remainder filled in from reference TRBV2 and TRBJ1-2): EPEVTQTPSHQVTQMGQEVILRCVPISNHLYFYWYRQILGQKVEFLVSFYNNEISEKSEIFDDQFSVERPDGSNFTLKIRSTKLEDSAMYFCASSPPYGYTFGSGTRLTVV.

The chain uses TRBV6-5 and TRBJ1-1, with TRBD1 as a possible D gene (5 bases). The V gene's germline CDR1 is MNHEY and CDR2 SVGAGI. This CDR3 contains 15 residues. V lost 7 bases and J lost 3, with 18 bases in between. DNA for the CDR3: TGTGCCAGCAAACGGACAACCCTAGGGGACACTGAAGCTTTCTTT. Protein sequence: CASKRTTLGDTEAFF.

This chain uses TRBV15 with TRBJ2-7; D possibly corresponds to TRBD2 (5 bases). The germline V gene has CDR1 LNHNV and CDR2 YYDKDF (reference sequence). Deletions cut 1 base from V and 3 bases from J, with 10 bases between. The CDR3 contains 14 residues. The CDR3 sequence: CATSRGRGSYEQYF. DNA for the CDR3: TGTGCCACCAGCAGAGGGCGTGGGAGCTACGAGCAGTACTTC.

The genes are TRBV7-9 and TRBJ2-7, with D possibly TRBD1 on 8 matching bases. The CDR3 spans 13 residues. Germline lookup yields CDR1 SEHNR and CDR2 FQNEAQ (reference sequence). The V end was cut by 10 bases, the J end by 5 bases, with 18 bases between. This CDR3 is CATTQGGPDEQYF. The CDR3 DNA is TGTGCCACTACACAGGGGGGGCCCGACGAGCAGTACTTC. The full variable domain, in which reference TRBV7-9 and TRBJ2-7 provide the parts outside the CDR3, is DTGVSQNPRHKITKRGQNVTFRCDPISEHNRLYWYRQTLGQGPEFLTYFQNEAQLEKSRLLSDRFSAERPKGSFSTLEIQRTEQGDSAMYLCATTQGGPDEQYFGPGTRLTVT.

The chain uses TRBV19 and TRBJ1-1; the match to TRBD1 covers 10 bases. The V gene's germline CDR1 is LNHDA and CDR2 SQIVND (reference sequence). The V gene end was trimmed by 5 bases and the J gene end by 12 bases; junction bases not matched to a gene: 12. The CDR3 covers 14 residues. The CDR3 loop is CASSLLGQGEVTFF. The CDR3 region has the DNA TGTGCCAGTAGTCTACTAGGACAGGGGGAAGTAACTTTCTTT.

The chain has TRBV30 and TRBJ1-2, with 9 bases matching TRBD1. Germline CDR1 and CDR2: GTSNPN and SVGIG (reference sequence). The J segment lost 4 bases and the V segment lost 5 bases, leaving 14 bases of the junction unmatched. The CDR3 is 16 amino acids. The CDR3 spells CAWARDRVLVFYGYTF. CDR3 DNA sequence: TGTGCCTGGGCCCGGGACAGGGTTCTCGTCTTCTATGGCTACACCTTC.

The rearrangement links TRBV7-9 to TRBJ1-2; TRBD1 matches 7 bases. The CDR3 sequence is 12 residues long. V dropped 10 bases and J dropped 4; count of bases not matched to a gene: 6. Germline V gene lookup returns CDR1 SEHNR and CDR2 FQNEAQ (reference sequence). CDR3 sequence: CAIQQGFYGYTF. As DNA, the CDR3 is TGTGCCATCCAACAGGGGTTCTATGGCTACACCTTC.

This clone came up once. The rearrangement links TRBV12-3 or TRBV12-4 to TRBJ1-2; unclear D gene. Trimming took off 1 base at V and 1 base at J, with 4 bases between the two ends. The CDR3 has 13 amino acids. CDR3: CASSLGINYGYTF. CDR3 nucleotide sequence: TGTGCCAGCAGTTTAGGTATTAACTATGGCTACACCTTC.

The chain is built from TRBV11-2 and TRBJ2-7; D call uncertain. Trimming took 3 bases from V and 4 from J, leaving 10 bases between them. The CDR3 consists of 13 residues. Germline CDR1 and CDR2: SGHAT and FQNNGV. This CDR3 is CASSFETRYEQYF. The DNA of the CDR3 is TGTGCCAGCAGCTTTGAGACACGGTACGAGCAGTACTTC.

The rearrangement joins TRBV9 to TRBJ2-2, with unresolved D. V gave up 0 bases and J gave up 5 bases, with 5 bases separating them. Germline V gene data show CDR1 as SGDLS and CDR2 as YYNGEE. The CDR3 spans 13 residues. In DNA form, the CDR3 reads TGTGCCAGCAGCGTAGTGGGTACCGGGGAGCTGTTTTTT. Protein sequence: CASSVVGTGELFF. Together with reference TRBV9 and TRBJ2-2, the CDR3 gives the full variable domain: DSGVTQTPKHLITATGQRVTLRCSPRSGDLSVYWYQQSLDQGLQFLIQYYNGEERAKGNILERFSAQQFPDLHSELNLSSLELGDSALYFCASSVVGTGELFFGEGSRLTVL.

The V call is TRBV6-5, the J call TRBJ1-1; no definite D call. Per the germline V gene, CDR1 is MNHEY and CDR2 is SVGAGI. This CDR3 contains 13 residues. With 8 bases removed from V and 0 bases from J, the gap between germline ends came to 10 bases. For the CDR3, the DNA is TGTGCCAGCGTGTGGACCATGAACACTGAAGCTTTCTTT. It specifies CASVWTMNTEAFF.

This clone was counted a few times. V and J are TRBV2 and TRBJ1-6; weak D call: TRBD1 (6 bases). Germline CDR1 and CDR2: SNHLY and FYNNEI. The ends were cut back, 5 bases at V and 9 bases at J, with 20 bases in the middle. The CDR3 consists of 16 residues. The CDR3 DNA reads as TGTGCCAGCAGTCCGGAACAGGGTTTTCTGGGTTCACCCCTCCACTTT. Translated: CASSPEQGFLGSPLHF.

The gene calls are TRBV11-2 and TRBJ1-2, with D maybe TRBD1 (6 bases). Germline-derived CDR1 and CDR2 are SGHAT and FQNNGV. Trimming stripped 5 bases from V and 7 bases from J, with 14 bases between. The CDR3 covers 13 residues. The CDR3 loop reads CASSPGGPGGYTF. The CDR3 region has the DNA TGTGCCAGCAGCCCCGGGGGGCCGGGTGGCTACACCTTC.

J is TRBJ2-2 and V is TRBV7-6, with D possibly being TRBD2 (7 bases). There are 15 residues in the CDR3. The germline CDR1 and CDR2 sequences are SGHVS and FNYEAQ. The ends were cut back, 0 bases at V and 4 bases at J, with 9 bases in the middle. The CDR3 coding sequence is TGTGCCAGCAGCTTAGCGGGGGGGCCCACCGGGGAGCTGTTTTTT. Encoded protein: CASSLAGGPTGELFF.

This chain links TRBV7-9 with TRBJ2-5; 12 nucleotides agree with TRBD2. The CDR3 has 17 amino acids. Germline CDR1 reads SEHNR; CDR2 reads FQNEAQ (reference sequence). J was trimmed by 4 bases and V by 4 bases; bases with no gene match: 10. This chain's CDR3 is CASSSSKWTSGAETQYF. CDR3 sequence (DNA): TGTGCCAGCAGCTCGAGCAAGTGGACTAGCGGGGCAGAGACCCAGTACTTC.

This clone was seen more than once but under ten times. This chain's CDR3 is CASSFPSGGASREQFF. The CDR3 nucleotides read TGTGCCAGCAGCTTCCCTAGCGGGGGGGCGAGTCGGGAGCAGTTCTTC. The rearrangement uses TRBV5-4 and TRBJ2-1, with TRBD2 matching 12 bases. Germline V gene sequence: CDR1 SGHNT, CDR2 YYREEE (reference sequence). The CDR3 consists of 16 residues. The V segment lost 2 bases and the J segment 10 bases; nucleotides outside the gene matches: 10.

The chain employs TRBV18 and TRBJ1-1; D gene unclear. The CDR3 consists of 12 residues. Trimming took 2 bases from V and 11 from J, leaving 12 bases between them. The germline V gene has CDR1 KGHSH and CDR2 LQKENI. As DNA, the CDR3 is TGTGCCAGCTCACCAGGGCTTGGTTGGGCTTTCTTT. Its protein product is CASSPGLGWAFF.

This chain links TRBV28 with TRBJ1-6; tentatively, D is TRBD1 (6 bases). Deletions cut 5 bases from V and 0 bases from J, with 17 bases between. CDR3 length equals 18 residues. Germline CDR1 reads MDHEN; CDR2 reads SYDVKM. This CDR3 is CASSPYRALSSYNSPLHF. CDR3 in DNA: TGTGCCAGCAGTCCCTACAGGGCGCTGAGCTCCTATAATTCACCCCTCCACTTT. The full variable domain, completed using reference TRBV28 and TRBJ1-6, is DVKVTQSSRYLVKRTGEKVFLECVQDMDHENMFWYRQDPGLGLRLIYFSYDVKMKEKGDIPEGYSVSREKKERFSLILESASTNQTSMYLCASSPYRALSSYNSPLHFGNGTRLTVT.

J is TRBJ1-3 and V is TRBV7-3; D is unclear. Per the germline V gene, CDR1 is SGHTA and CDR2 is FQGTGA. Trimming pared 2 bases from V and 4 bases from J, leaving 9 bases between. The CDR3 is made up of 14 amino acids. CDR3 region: CASSLVPWGNTIYF. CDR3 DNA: TGTGCCAGCAGCTTAGTCCCGTGGGGAAACACCATATATTTT.

CDR3: CASSLGASNEKLFF. For the CDR3, the DNA is TGCGCCAGCAGCTTGGGGGCATCTAATGAAAAACTGTTTTTT. The rearrangement links TRBV5-1 to TRBJ1-4; D gene unclear. CDR1 and CDR2 from the germline V gene are SGHRS and YFSETQ. The CDR3 length is 14 residues. Deletions cut 0 bases from V and 3 bases from J, with 6 bases between.

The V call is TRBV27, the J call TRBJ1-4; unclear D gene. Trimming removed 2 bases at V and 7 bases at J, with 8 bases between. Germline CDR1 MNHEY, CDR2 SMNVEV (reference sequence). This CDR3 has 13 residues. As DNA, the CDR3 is TGTGCCAGCAGTTTACGGGTCGGTGAAAAACTGTTTTTT. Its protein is CASSLRVGEKLFF.

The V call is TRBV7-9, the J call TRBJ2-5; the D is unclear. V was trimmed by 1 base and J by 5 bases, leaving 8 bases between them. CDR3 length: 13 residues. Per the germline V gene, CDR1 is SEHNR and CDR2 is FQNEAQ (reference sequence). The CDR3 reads CASSLDGRETQYF. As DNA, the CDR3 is TGTGCCAGCAGCTTAGACGGGCGGGAGACCCAGTACTTC.

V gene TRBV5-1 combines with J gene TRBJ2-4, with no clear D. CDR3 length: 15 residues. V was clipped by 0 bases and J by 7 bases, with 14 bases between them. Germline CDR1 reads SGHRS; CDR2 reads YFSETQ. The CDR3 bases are TGCGCCAGCAGCTTGGATTTAGGGTTGGGGAACATTCAGTACTTC. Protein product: CASSLDLGLGNIQYF.

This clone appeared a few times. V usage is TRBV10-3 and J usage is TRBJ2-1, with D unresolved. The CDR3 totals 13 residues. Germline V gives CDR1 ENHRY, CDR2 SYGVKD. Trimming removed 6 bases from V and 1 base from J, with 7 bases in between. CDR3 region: CAIRAPSYNEQFF. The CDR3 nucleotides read TGTGCCATCAGGGCGCCTTCCTACAATGAGCAGTTCTTC.

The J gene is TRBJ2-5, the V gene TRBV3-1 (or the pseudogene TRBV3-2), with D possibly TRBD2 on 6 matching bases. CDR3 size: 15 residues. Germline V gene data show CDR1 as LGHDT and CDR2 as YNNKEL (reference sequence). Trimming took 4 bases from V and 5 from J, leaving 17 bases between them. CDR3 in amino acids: CASSPSIGRKETQYF. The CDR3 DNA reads TGTGCCAGCAGCCCTAGTATAGGGAGGAAGGAGACCCAGTACTTC.

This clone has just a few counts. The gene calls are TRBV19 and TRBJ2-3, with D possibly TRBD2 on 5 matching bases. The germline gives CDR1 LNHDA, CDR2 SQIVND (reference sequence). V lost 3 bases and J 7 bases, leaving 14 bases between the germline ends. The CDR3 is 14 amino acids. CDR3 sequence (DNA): TGTGCCAGTAGTATCCTAGCAGGCCGGCATACGCAGTATTTT. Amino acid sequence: CASSILAGRHTQYF.